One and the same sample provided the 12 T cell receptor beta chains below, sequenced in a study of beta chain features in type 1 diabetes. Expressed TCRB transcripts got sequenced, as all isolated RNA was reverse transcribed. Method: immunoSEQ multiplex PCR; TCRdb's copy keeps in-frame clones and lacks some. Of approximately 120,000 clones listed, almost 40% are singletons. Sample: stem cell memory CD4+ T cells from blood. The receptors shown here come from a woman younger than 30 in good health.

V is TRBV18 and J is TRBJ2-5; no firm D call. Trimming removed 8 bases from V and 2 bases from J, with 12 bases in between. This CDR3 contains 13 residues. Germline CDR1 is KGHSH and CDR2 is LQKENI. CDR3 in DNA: TGTGCCAGCAAAGTAGCCTATCAAGAGACCCAGTACTTC. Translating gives CASKVAYQETQYF. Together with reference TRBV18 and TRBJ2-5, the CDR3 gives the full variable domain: NAGVMQNPRHLVRRRGQEARLRCSPMKGHSHVYWYRQLPEEGLKFMVYLQKENIIDESGMPKERFSAEFPKEGPSILRIQQVVRGDSAAYFCASKVAYQETQYFGPGTRLLVL.

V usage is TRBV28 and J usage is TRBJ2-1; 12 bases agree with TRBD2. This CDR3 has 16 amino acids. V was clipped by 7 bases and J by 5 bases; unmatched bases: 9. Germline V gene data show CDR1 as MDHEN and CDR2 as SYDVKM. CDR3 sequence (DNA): TGTGCCAGCATTTCAAGGACTAGCGGGACCAACAATGAGCAGTTCTTC. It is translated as CASISRTSGTNNEQFF.

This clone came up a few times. The CDR3 DNA reads as TGTGCCAGTAGTACCACACTAGCGGGAGGGCCGAAAGATACGCAGTATTTT. It encodes CASSTTLAGGPKDTQYF. The chain joins TRBV19 to TRBJ2-3; 13 bases align to TRBD2. Losses at the gene ends were 4 bases for V and 5 bases for J; bases not matched to a gene: 9. The germline CDR1 and CDR2 sequences are LNHDA and SQIVND (reference sequence). CDR3 length: 17 amino acids. The full variable domain, with the rest looked up from reference TRBV19 and TRBJ2-3, is DGGITQSPKYLFRKEGQNVTLSCEQNLNHDAMYWYRQDPGQGLRLIYYSQIVNDFQKGDIAEGYSVSREKKESFPLTVTSAQKNPTAFYLCASSTTLAGGPKDTQYFGPGTRLTVL.

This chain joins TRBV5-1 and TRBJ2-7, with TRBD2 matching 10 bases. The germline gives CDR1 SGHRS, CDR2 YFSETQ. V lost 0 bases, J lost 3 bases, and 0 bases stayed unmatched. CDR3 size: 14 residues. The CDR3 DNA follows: TGCGCCAGCAGCTTGGCTAGCGGGAGCTACGAGCAGTACTTC. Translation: CASSLASGSYEQYF.

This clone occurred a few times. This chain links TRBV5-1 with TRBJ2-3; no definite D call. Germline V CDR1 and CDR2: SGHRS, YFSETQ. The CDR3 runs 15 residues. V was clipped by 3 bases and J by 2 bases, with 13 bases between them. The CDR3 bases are TGCGCCAGCAGCTCCTACTACCTTCACACAGATACGCAGTATTTT. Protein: CASSSYYLHTDTQYF.

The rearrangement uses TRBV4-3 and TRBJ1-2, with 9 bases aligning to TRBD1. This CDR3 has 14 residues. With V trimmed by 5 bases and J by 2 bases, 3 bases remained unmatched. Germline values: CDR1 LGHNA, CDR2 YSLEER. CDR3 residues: CASSEQGANYGYTF. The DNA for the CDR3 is TGCGCCAGCAGCGAACAGGGGGCGAACTATGGCTACACCTTC.

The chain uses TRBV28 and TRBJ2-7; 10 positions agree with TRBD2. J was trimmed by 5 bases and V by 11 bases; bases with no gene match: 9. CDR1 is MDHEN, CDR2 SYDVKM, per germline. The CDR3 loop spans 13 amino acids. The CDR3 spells CAGRTSGRDEQYF. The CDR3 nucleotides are TGTGCCGGAAGGACTAGCGGCCGGGACGAGCAGTACTTC.

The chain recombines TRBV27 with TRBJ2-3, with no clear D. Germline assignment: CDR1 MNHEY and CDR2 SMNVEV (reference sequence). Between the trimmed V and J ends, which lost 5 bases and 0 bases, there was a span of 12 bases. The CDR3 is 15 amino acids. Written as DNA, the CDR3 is TGTGCCAGCAGTCCCTCATATACTAGCACAGATACGCAGTATTTT. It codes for CASSPSYTSTDTQYF.

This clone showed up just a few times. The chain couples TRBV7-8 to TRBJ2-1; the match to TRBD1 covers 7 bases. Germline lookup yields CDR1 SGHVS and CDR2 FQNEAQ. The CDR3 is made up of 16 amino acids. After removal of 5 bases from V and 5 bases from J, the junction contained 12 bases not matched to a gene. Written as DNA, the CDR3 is TGTGCCAGCAGCGTGCGCGTCGGGACAGCTCACAATGAGCAGTTCTTC. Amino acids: CASSVRVGTAHNEQFF. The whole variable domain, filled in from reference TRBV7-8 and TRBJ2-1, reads GAGVSQSPRYKVAKRGQDVALRCDPISGHVSLFWYQQALGQGPEFLTYFQNEAQLDKSGLPSDRFFAERPEGSVSTLKIQRTQQEDSAVYLCASSVRVGTAHNEQFFGPGTRLTVL.

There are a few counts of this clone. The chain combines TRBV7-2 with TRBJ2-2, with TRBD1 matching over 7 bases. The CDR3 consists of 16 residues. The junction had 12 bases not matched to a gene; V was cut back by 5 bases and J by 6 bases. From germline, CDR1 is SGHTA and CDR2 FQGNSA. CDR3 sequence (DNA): TGTGCCAGCAGCCCCGACAGGGCCGAGTTTGCCGGGGAGCTGTTTTTT. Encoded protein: CASSPDRAEFAGELFF.

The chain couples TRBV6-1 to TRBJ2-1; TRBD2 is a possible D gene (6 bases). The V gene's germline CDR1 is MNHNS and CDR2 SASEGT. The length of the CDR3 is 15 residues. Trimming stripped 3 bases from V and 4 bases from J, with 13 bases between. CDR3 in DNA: TGTGCCAGCAGTGATATGATAGCGGCATACAATGAGCAGTTCTTC. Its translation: CASSDMIAAYNEQFF.

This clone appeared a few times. The CDR3 here is CASSVAGIPQHF. The CDR3 nucleotides read TGTGCCAGCAGTGTTGCGGGGATTCCCCAGCATTTT. The chain has TRBV2 and TRBJ1-5; D is uncertain. The CDR3 spans 12 residues. Germline loops: CDR1 SNHLY, CDR2 FYNNEI. V was pared by 4 bases and J by 10 bases, with 11 bases between.